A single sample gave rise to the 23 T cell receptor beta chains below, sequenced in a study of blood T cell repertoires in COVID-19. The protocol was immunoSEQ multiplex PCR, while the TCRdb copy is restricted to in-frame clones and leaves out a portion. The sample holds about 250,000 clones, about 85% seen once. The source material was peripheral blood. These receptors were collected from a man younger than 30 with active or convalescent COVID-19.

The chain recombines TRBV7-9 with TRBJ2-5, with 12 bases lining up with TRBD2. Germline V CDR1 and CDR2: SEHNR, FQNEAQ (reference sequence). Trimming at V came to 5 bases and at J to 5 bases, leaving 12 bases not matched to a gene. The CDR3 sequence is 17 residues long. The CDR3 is CASSPPSGRARGETQYF. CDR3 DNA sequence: TGTGCCAGCAGCCCCCCTAGCGGGAGGGCCCGCGGGGAGACCCAGTACTTC.

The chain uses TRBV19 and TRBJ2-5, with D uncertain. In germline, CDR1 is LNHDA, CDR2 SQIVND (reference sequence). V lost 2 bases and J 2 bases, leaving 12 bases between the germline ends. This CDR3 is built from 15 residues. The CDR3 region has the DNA TGTGCCAGTAGTATATTCCTCTCTGTACAAGAGACCCAGTACTTC. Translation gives CASSIFLSVQETQYF.

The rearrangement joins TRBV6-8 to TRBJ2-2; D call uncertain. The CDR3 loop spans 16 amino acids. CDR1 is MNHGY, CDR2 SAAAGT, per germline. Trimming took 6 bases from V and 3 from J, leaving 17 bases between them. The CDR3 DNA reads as TGTGCCAGCAGCCACCTGCGGCGGTTCCACACCGGGGAGCTGTTTTTT. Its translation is CASSHLRRFHTGELFF.

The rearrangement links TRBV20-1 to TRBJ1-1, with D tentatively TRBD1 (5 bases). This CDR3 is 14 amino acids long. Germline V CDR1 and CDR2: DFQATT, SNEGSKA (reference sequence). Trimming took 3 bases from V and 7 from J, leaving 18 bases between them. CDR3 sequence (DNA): TGCAGTGCTAGTCGTCCATTAACAGGCCATGAAGCTTTCTTT. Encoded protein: CSASRPLTGHEAFF.

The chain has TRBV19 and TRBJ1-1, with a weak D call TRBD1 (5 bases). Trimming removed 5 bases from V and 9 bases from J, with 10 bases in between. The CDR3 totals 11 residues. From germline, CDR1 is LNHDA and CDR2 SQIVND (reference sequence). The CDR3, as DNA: TGTGCCAGTAGTCTCCGACAGCAAGCTTTCTTT. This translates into CASSLRQQAFF.

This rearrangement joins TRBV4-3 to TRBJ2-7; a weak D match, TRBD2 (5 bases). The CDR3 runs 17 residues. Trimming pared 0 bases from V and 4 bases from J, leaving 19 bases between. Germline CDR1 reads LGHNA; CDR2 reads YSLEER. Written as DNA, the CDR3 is TGCGCCAGCAGCCAAGATGGGGAGTGGGCTAACCCATACGAGCAGTACTTC. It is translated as CASSQDGEWANPYEQYF.

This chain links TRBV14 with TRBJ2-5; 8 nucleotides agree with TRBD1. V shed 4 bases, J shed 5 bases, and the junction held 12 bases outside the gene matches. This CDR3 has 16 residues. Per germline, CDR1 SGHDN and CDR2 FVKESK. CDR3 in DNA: TGTGCCAGCAGCCGAATCACAGGGGGGATTTGGGAGACCCAGTACTTC. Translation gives CASSRITGGIWETQYF.

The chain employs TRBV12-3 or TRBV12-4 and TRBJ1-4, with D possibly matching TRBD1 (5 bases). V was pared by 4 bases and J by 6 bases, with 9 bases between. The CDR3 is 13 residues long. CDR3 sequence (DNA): TGTGCCAGCAGTTGGCGGGGCGATGAAAAACTGTTTTTT. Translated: CASSWRGDEKLFF.

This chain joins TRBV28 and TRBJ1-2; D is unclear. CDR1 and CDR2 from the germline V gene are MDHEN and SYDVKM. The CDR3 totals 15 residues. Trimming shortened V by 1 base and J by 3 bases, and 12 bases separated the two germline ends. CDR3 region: CASSLYSVLYYGYTF. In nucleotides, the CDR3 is TGTGCCAGCAGTTTATATTCGGTCCTGTACTATGGCTACACCTTC.

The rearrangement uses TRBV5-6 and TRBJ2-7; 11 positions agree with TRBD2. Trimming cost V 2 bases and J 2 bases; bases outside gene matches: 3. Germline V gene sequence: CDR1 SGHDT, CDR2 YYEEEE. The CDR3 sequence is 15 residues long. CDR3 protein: CASSFGLAGTYEQYF. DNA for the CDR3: TGTGCCAGCAGCTTCGGACTAGCGGGTACCTACGAGCAGTACTTC.

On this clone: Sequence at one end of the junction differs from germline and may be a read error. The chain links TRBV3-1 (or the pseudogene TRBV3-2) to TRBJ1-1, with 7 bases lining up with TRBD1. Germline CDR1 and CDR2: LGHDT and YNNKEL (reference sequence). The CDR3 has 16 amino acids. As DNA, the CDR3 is TGTGCCAGCGGCCAACCCCGACAGGGCATGAACACTGAAGCTTTCTTT. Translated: CASGQPRQGMNTEAFF.

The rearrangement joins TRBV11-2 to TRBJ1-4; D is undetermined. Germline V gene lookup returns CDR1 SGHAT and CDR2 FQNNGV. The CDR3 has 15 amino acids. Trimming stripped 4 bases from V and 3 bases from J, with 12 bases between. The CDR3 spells CASSSSLEANEKLFF. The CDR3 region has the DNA TGTGCCAGCAGCTCAAGTTTAGAGGCTAATGAAAAACTGTTTTTT.

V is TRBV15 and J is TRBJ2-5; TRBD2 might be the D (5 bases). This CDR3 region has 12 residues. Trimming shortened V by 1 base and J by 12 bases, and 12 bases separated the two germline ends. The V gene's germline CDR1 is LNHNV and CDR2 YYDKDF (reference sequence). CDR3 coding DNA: TGTGCCACCAGCAGAGGCCTACTAGAGGAGTACTTC. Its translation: CATSRGLLEEYF.

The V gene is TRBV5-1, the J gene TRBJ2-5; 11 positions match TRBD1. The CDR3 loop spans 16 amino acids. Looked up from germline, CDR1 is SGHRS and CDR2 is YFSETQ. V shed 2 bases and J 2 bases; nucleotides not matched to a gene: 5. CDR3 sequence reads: CASSFGDRGNQETQYF. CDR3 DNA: TGCGCCAGCAGCTTTGGGGACAGGGGGAATCAAGAGACCCAGTACTTC.

Here the CDR3 reads CASSLPWREGGTQYF. The DNA for the CDR3 is TGTGCCAGCAGTTTACCGTGGCGGGAGGGCGGTACGCAGTATTTT. V and J are TRBV28 and TRBJ2-3; 9 bases are shared with TRBD2. The CDR3 is 15 amino acids. The germline gives CDR1 MDHEN, CDR2 SYDVKM. Germline trimming cut 2 bases from V and 8 bases from J; bases unmatched to any gene: 8.

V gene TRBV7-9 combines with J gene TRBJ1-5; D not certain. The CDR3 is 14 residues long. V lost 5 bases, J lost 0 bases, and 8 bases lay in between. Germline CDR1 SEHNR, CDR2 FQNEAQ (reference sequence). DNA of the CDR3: TGTGCCAGCAGCGAGGGAGGTAGCAATCAGCCCCAGCATTTT. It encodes CASSEGGSNQPQHF.

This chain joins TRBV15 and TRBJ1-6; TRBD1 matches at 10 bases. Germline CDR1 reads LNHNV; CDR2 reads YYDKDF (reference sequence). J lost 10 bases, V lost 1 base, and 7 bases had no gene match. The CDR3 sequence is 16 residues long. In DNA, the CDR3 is TGTGCCACCAGCAGAGCCAGGACAGGGGGAGGCTCACCCCTCCACTTT. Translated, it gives CATSRARTGGGSPLHF.

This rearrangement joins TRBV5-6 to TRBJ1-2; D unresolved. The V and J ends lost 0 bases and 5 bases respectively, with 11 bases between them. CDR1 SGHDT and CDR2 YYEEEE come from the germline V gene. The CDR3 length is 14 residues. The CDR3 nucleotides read TGTGCCAGCAGCTTGGGAGGGTTCAAGTATGGCTACACCTTC. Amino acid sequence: CASSLGGFKYGYTF.

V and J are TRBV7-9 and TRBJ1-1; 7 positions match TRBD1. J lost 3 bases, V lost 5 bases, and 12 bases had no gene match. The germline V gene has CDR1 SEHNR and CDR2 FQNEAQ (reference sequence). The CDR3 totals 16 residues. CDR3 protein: CASSIPTRGKDTEAFF. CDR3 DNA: TGTGCCAGCAGCATTCCTACCAGGGGGAAGGACACTGAAGCTTTCTTT.

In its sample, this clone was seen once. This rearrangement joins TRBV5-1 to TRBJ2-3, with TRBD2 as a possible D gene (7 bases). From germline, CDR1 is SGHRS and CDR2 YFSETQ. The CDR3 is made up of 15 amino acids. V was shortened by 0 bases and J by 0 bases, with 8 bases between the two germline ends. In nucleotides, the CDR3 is TGCGCCAGCAGCTTGGAGGGGGGGAGCACAGATACGCAGTATTTT. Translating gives CASSLEGGSTDTQYF.

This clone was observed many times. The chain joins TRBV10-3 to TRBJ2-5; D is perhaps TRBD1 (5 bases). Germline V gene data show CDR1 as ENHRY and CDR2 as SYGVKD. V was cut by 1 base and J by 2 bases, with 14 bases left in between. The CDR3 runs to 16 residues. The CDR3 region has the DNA TGTGCCATCAGTGAGTTCAGGACCCAGGGACAAGAGACCCAGTACTTC. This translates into CAISEFRTQGQETQYF.

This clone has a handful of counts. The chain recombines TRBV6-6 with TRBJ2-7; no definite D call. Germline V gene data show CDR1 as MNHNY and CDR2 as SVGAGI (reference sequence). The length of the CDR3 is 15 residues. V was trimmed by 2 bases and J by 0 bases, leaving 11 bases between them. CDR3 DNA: TGTGCCAGCAGTTACGGGCAGGTTAGCTCCTACGAGCAGTACTTC. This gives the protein CASSYGQVSSYEQYF.

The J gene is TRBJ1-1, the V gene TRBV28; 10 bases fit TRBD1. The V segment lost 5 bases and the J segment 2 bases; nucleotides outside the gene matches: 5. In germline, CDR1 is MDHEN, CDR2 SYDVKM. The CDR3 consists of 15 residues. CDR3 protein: CASSPRDRGNTEAFF. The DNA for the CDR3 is TGTGCCAGCAGTCCACGGGACAGGGGTAACACTGAAGCTTTCTTT.